Each of the 25 T cell receptor beta chains below was sequenced from the same sample in a study of blood T cell repertoires in COVID-19. This table comes from immunoSEQ multiplex PCR, and its TCRdb copy is limited to in-frame clones, with some not included. This sample has roughly 500,000 clones; 88% occur once, and the top ten carry over 1.5%. Material: PBMCs or T cells enriched from blood (not recorded which). The receptors were sampled from a middle-aged woman who had recovered from COVID-19.

The CDR3 bases are TGTGCCAGCAGTTATGGACAGGGTGATCAGCCCCAGCATTTT. Protein product: CASSYGQGDQPQHF. The V gene is TRBV6-5, the J gene TRBJ1-5, with TRBD1 identical over 8 bases. Trimming cost V 3 bases and J 5 bases; bases outside gene matches: 3. The germline CDR1 and CDR2 sequences are MNHEY and SVGAGI. The CDR3 is 14 amino acids.

The rearrangement links TRBV7-9 to TRBJ1-2; no clear D. V was shortened by 4 bases and J by 2 bases, with 14 bases between the two germline ends. The CDR3 extends over 15 amino acids. Germline loops: CDR1 SEHNR, CDR2 FQNEAQ (reference sequence). The CDR3: CASSSPLGRNYGYTF. In DNA, the CDR3 is TGTGCCAGCAGCTCTCCCCTGGGCAGAAACTATGGCTACACCTTC.

The J gene is TRBJ1-1, the V gene TRBV3-1 (or the pseudogene TRBV3-2); TRBD1 aligns across 9 bases. Trimming at V came to 5 bases and at J to 6 bases, leaving 13 bases not matched to a gene. Germline V lookup: CDR1 LGHDT, CDR2 YNNKEL (reference sequence). The CDR3 covers 16 residues. The CDR3: CASSGGGNRGRSEAFF. The DNA for the CDR3 is TGTGCCAGCAGCGGAGGGGGGAACAGGGGGCGGTCTGAAGCTTTCTTT.

J is TRBJ2-5 and V is TRBV7-2, with 7 bases lining up with TRBD2. Germline V lookup: CDR1 SGHTA, CDR2 FQGNSA. Trimming at V came to 6 bases and at J to 1 base, leaving 2 bases not matched to a gene. The CDR3 contains 13 residues. The CDR3 sequence is CASSSSGQETQYF. The DNA of the CDR3 is TGTGCCAGCAGTTCTAGCGGCCAAGAGACCCAGTACTTC.

CDR3 nucleotides: TGTGCCTGGAGTTTTAGACTAGCGGGGACTGATGAGCAGTTCTTC. Its translation: CAWSFRLAGTDEQFF. The J gene is TRBJ2-1, the V gene TRBV30, with 11 positions matching TRBD2. Trimming cost V 2 bases and J 8 bases; bases outside gene matches: 8. There are 15 residues in the CDR3. Germline V lookup: CDR1 GTSNPN, CDR2 SVGIG (reference sequence).

The chain has TRBV19 and TRBJ1-1; D is unresolved. The germline V gene encodes CDR1 LNHDA and CDR2 SQIVND (reference sequence). The CDR3 contains 13 residues. V was clipped by 6 bases and J by 4 bases, with 12 bases between them. The CDR3 protein is CASRFPESTEAFF. In DNA, the CDR3 is TGTGCCAGTAGATTTCCAGAAAGCACTGAAGCTTTCTTT.

The CDR3, as DNA: TGTGCCAGCAGCTTAGGCCGGGGGGGGTCCTACTTCTCCACCGGGGAGCTGTTTTTT. Translation: CASSLGRGGSYFSTGELFF. This chain uses TRBV11-2 with TRBJ2-2; 8 nucleotides line up with TRBD2. V lost 1 base to trimming and J lost 4 bases; unmatched junction nucleotides: 14. The CDR3 has 19 residues. The germline gives CDR1 SGHAT, CDR2 FQNNGV.

The chain carries TRBV13 and TRBJ2-2; 11 nucleotides match TRBD2. Trimming took 3 bases from V and 7 from J; bases not matched to a gene: 7. Germline CDR1 and CDR2: PRHDT and FYEKMQ (reference sequence). The CDR3 has 16 residues. CDR3 loop: CASSLGLAGGIGELFF. Here the CDR3 DNA reads TGTGCCAGCAGCTTGGGGCTAGCGGGAGGTATCGGGGAGCTGTTTTTT.

The chain uses TRBV11-2 and TRBJ2-2, with 14 bases identical to TRBD2. V gave up 10 bases and J gave up 4 bases; unmatched junction bases: 17. Germline V lookup: CDR1 SGHAT, CDR2 FQNNGV. The CDR3 contains 19 residues. CDR3 protein: CATLTYSGTSGSFTGELFF. CDR3 sequence (DNA): TGTGCCACCTTGACGTATTCCGGGACTAGCGGGAGTTTCACCGGGGAGCTGTTTTTT.

The chain couples TRBV5-8 to TRBJ2-3, with 8 positions matching TRBD2. Germline lookup yields CDR1 SGHTS and CDR2 YDEGEE. The CDR3 extends over 16 amino acids. V was pared by 3 bases and J by 6 bases, with 12 bases of the junction left unmatched. CDR3 nucleotide sequence: TGTGCCAGCAGCTCCTTAAGACCAGCGGGAGTCGATACGCAGTATTTT. It is translated as CASSSLRPAGVDTQYF.

This clone has only a few counts. The CDR3 reads CASSLREETQYF. CDR3 in DNA: TGTGCCAGCAGCTTGCGGGAAGAGACCCAGTACTTC. The genes are TRBV5-4 and TRBJ2-5; the D is unclear. Germline V gene data show CDR1 as SGHNT and CDR2 as YYREEE (reference sequence). The CDR3 runs 12 residues. Trimming cost V 1 base and J 3 bases, with 4 bases left between them.

The CDR3 nucleotides are TGTGCCAGCAGTTACGAAGCGTGGCGAAACACTGAAGCTTTCTTT. Amino acids: CASSYEAWRNTEAFF. The V and J genes are TRBV6-2 or TRBV6-3 and TRBJ1-1, with D unclear. This CDR3 is 15 amino acids long. CDR1 MNHEY and CDR2 SVGEGT come from the germline V gene. The V gene lost 2 bases and the J gene lost 2 bases, with 12 bases spanning the gap.

The chain is built from TRBV3-1 (or the pseudogene TRBV3-2) and TRBJ2-3; 9 nucleotides line up with TRBD2. The germline V gene encodes CDR1 LGHDT and CDR2 YNNKEL (reference sequence). V shed 0 bases, J shed 5 bases, and the junction held 3 bases outside the gene matches. CDR3 size: 15 residues. CDR3 protein: CASSQDLLAGDTQYF. Here the CDR3 DNA reads TGTGCCAGCAGCCAAGATTTACTAGCGGGAGATACGCAGTATTTT.

This clone has a single count. The gene calls are TRBV7-2 and TRBJ2-1; 7 bases agree with TRBD2. Germline CDR1 reads SGHTA; CDR2 reads FQGNSA. The V and J ends lost 5 bases and 7 bases, in that order; junction bases with no gene match: 14. The CDR3 runs 16 residues. The CDR3 here is CASSEGGAGVGNEQFF. The CDR3 bases are TGTGCCAGCAGCGAGGGAGGGGCGGGAGTGGGGAATGAGCAGTTCTTC.

V is TRBV24-1 and J is TRBJ2-2; 12 nucleotides match TRBD2. V gave up 5 bases and J gave up 1 base; unmatched junction bases: 4. The CDR3 totals 17 residues. Germline CDR1 reads KGHDR; CDR2 reads SFDVKD. In nucleotides, the CDR3 is TGTGCCACCAGTGCGGCTAGCGGGGGGGGGAACACCGGGGAGCTGTTTTTT. Translation gives CATSAASGGGNTGELFF.

The J gene is TRBJ1-2, the V gene TRBV7-9, with D hard to call. Germline V gene sequence: CDR1 SEHNR, CDR2 FQNEAQ (reference sequence). Trimming took off 1 base at V and 2 bases at J, with 11 bases between the two ends. The CDR3 has 15 residues. The CDR3 DNA reads TGTGCCAGCAGCTTAGAAATAGCCTCAAACTATGGCTACACCTTC. Its translation is CASSLEIASNYGYTF.

The chain couples TRBV6-2 or TRBV6-3 to TRBJ1-5; a possible D gene is TRBD1 (5 bases). This CDR3 has 16 amino acids. Germline V gene sequence: CDR1 MNHEY, CDR2 SVGEGT. V was trimmed by 5 bases and J by 8 bases, leaving 22 bases between them. For the CDR3, the DNA is TGTGCCAGCAGTGGGAAGGGGCCCGGACCTCCGGAGCCCCAGCATTTT. Protein sequence: CASSGKGPGPPEPQHF.

The rearrangement links TRBV27 to TRBJ2-5, with TRBD2 identical over 10 bases. The ends lost 5 bases at V and 2 bases at J; junction bases unmatched: 8. This CDR3 comprises 16 residues. In germline, CDR1 is MNHEY, CDR2 SMNVEV (reference sequence). Here the CDR3 reads CASSPRTSGLQETQYF. As DNA, the CDR3 is TGTGCCAGCAGTCCTAGGACTAGCGGCTTACAAGAGACCCAGTACTTC.

J is TRBJ2-3 and V is TRBV29-1; 7 bases are shared with TRBD2. V dropped 7 bases and J dropped 3; count of bases not matched to a gene: 10. The CDR3 sequence is 14 residues long. Germline V gives CDR1 SQVTM, CDR2 ANQGSEA. CDR3 sequence (DNA): TGCAGCGCTGGGGAGAGCGGGACGACAGATACGCAGTATTTT. Its protein is CSAGESGTTDTQYF.

The J gene is TRBJ2-7, the V gene TRBV6-5; 8 nucleotides align to TRBD1. Germline CDR1 is MNHEY and CDR2 is SVGAGI. V gave up 5 bases and J gave up 5 bases; unmatched junction bases: 8. This CDR3 contains 14 residues. CDR3 sequence reads: CASSIGQGWDEQYF. The CDR3 nucleotides read TGTGCCAGCAGTATCGGACAGGGATGGGACGAGCAGTACTTC.

The chain has TRBV5-4 and TRBJ1-1; D perhaps matches TRBD1 (6 bases). The CDR3 sequence is 13 residues long. V was trimmed by 4 bases and J by 6 bases, leaving 13 bases between them. CDR1 and CDR2 (germline): SGHNT, YYREEE (reference sequence). CDR3 amino acids: CASSTQQGAEAFF. The CDR3 coding sequence is TGTGCCAGCAGCACCCAACAGGGAGCTGAAGCTTTCTTT.

The V and J genes are TRBV12-3 or TRBV12-4 and TRBJ2-7; possibly TRBD2 for D (6 bases). The CDR3 runs 12 residues. Deletions cut 3 bases from V and 7 bases from J, with 10 bases between. CDR3 region: CASSFGGWEQYF. The CDR3 nucleotides are TGTGCCAGCAGTTTTGGGGGGTGGGAGCAGTACTTC.

This chain uses TRBV27 with TRBJ2-7, with TRBD2 matching 13 bases. Trimming took 5 bases from V and 5 from J; bases not matched to a gene: 6. Germline V CDR1 and CDR2: MNHEY, SMNVEV (reference sequence). This CDR3 comprises 15 residues. The chain's CDR3 is CASSATSGRSHEQYF. CDR3 nucleotide sequence: TGTGCCAGCAGTGCGACTAGCGGGAGGAGCCACGAGCAGTACTTC.

The genes are TRBV3-1 (or the pseudogene TRBV3-2) and TRBJ2-7; the match to TRBD2 covers 9 bases. This CDR3 spans 14 amino acids. In germline, CDR1 is LGHDT, CDR2 YNNKEL (reference sequence). V lost 3 bases and J lost 6; bases outside the gene matches: 6. The CDR3 loop is CASSQAGLASEQYF. The CDR3 DNA follows: TGTGCCAGCAGCCAGGCCGGACTAGCGAGCGAGCAGTACTTC.

The chain has TRBV18 and TRBJ1-1, with unresolved D. The CDR3 sequence is 13 residues long. Deletions cut 2 bases from V and 7 bases from J, with 11 bases between. CDR1 KGHSH and CDR2 LQKENI come from the germline V gene. This CDR3 is CASSPMGQFEAFF. The CDR3 nucleotides read TGTGCCAGCTCACCAATGGGCCAGTTTGAAGCTTTCTTT. Together with reference TRBV18 and TRBJ1-1, the CDR3 gives the full variable domain: NAGVMQNPRHLVRRRGQEARLRCSPMKGHSHVYWYRQLPEEGLKFMVYLQKENIIDESGMPKERFSAEFPKEGPSILRIQQVVRGDSAAYFCASSPMGQFEAFFGQGTRLTVV.